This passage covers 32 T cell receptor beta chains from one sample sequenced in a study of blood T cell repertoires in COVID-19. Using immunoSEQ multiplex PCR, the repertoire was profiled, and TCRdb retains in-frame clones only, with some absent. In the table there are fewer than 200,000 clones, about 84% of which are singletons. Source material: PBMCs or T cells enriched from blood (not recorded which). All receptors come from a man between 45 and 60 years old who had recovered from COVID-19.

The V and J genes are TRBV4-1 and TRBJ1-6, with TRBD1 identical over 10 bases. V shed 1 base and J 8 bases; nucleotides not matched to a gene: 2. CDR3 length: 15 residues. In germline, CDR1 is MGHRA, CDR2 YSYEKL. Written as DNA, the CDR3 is TGCGCCAGCAGCCAAGGGACAGGGGGGGATTCACCCCTCCACTTT. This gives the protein CASSQGTGGDSPLHF.

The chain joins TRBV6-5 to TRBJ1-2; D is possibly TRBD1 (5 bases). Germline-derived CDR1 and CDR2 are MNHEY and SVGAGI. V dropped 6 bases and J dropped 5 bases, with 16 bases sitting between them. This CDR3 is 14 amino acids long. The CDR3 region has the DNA TGTGCCAGCAGGCGAGAAATGGGGCGATATGGCTACACCTTC. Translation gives CASRREMGRYGYTF.

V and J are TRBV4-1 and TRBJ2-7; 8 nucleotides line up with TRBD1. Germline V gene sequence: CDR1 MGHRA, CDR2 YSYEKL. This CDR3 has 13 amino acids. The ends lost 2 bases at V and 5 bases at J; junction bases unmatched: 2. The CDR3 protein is CASSQQDRDEQYF. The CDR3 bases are TGCGCCAGCAGCCAACAGGACAGGGACGAGCAGTACTTC.

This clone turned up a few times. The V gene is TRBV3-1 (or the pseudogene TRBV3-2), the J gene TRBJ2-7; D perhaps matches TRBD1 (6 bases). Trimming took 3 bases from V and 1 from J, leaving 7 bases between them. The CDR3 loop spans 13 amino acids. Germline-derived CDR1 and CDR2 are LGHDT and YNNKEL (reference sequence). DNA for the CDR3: TGTGCCAGCAGCCAGGGGGCTTCCTACGAGCAGTACTTC. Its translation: CASSQGASYEQYF.

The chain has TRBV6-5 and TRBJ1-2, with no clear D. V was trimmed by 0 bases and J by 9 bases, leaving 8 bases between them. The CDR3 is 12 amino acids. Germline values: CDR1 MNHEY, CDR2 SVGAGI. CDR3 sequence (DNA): TGTGCCAGCAGTTACTCTAGGGAGAGCTACACCTTC. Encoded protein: CASSYSRESYTF.

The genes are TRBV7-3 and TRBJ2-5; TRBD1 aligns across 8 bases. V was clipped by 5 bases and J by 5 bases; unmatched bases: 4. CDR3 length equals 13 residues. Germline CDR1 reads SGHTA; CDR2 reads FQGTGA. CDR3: CASSLTGDETQYF. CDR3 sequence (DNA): TGTGCCAGCAGCCTGACAGGGGATGAGACCCAGTACTTC.

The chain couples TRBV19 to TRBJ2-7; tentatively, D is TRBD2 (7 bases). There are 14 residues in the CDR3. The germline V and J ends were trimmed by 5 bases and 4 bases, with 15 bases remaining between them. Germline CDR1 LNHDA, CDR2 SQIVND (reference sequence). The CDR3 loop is CASSPGRGRYEQYF. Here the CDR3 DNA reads TGTGCCAGTAGTCCAGGGAGGGGGAGATACGAGCAGTACTTC.

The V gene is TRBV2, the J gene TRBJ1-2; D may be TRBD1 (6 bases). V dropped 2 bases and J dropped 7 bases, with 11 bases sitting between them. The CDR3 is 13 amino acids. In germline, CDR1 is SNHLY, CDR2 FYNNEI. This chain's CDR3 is CASSEYRAVGYTF. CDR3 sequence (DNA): TGTGCCAGCAGTGAATACAGGGCGGTTGGCTACACCTTC.

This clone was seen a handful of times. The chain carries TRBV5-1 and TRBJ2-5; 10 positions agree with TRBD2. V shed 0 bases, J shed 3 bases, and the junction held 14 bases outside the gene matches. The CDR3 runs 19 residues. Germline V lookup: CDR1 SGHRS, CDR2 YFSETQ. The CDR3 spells CASSLAARLAGVDEETQYF. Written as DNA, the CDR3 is TGCGCCAGCAGCTTGGCAGCTCGTCTAGCGGGGGTAGACGAAGAGACCCAGTACTTC.

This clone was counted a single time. This CDR3 reads CASSPNGIAKNIQYF. The DNA of the CDR3 is TGTGCCAGCAGCCCAAACGGTATAGCCAAAAACATTCAGTACTTC. J is TRBJ2-4 and V is TRBV6-2 or TRBV6-3; D is ambiguous. The germline V gene encodes CDR1 MNHEY and CDR2 SVGEGT. The CDR3 sequence is 15 residues long. V shed 6 bases and J shed 0 bases, with 12 bases lying between them.

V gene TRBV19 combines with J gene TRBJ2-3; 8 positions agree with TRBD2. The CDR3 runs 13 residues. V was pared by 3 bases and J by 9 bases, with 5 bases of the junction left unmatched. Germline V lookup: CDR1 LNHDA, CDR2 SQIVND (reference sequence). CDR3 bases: TGTGCCAGTAGTATCTCCGGGGGGGCCACGCAGTATTTT. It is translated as CASSISGGATQYF.

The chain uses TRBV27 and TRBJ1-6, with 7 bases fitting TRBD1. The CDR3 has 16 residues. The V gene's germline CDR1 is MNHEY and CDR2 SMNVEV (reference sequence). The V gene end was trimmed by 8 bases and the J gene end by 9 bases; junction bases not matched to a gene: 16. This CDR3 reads CASASGTDHLTSPLHF. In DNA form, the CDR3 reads TGTGCCAGCGCCTCGGGGACAGATCACCTCACTTCACCCCTCCACTTT.

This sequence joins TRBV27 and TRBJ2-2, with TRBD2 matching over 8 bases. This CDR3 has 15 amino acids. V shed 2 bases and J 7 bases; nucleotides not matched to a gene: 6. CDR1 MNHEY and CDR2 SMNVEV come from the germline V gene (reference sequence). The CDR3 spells CASSLAGGVGGELFF. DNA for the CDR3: TGTGCCAGCAGTTTAGCGGGGGGCGTAGGCGGGGAGCTGTTTTTT.

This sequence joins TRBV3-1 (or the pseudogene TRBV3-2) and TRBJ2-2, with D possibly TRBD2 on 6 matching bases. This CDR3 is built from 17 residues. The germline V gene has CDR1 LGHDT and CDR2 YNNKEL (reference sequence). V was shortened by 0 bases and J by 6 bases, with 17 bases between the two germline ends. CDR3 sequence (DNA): TGTGCCAGCAGCCAAGAGTTTTTACTAGCAGTGGCCGGGGAGCTGTTTTTT. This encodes CASSQEFLLAVAGELFF.

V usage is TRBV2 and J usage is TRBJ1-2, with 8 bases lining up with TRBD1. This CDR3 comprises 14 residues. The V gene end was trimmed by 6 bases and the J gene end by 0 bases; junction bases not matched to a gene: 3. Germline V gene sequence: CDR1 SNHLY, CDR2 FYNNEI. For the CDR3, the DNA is TGTGCCAGCAGATTGGGACAGGCTAACTATGGCTACACCTTC. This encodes CASRLGQANYGYTF.

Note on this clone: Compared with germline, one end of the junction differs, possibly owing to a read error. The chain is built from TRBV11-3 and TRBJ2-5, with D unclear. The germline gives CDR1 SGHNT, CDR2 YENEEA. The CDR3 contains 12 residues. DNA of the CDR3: TGTGCCAGCAGCCTAGAGGCTGGGACCCAGTACTTC. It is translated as CASSLEAGTQYF.

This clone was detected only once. The CDR3 spells CASSFTGQGGNTF. For the CDR3, the DNA is TGTGCCAGCAGCTTCACGGGACAGGGTGGGAACACCTTC. The chain recombines TRBV11-2 with TRBJ1-2; TRBD1 aligns across 9 bases. V was pared by 3 bases and J by 12 bases, with 8 bases of the junction left unmatched. The CDR3 length is 13 residues. CDR1 is SGHAT and CDR2 is FQNNGV in the germline V gene.

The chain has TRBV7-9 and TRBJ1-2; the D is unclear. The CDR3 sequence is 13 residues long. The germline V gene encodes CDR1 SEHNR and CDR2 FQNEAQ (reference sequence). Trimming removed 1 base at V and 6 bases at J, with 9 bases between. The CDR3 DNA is TGTGCCAGCAGCTTAGAAGTGAGCCATGGCTACACCTTC. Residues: CASSLEVSHGYTF.

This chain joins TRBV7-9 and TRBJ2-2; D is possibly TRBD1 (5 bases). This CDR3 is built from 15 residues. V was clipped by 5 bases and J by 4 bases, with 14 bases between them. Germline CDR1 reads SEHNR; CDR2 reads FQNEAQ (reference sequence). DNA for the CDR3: TGTGCCAGCAGCCGCCCAGGGCTGAGCACCGGGGAGCTGTTTTTT. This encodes CASSRPGLSTGELFF. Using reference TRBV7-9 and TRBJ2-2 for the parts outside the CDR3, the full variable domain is DTGVSQNPRHKITKRGQNVTFRCDPISEHNRLYWYRQTLGQGPEFLTYFQNEAQLEKSRLLSDRFSAERPKGSFSTLEIQRTEQGDSAMYLCASSRPGLSTGELFFGEGSRLTVL.

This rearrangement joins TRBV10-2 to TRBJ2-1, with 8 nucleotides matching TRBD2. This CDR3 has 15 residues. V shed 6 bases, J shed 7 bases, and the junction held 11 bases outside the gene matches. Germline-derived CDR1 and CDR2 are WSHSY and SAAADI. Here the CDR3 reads CASSLTGGVRNEQFF. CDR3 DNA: TGCGCCAGCAGCCTTACGGGGGGGGTTCGTAATGAGCAGTTCTTC.

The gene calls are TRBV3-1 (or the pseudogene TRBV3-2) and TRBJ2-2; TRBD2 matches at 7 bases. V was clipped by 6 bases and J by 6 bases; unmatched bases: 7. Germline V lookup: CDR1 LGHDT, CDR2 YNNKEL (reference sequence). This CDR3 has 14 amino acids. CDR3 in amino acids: CASRTMGGAGELFF. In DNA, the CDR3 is TGTGCCAGCAGAACAATGGGGGGGGCCGGGGAGCTGTTTTTT.

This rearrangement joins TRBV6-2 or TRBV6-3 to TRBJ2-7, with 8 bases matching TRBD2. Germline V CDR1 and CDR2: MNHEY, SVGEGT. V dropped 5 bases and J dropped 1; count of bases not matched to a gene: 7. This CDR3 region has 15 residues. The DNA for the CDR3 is TGTGCCAGCAGTACGGCGACTAGCGCATCCTACGAGCAGTACTTC. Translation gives CASSTATSASYEQYF.

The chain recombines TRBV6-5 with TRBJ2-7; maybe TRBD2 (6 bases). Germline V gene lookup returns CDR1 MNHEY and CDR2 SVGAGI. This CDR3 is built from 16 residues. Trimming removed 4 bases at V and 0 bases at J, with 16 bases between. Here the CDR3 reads CASSSPLRGFSYEQYF. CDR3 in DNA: TGTGCCAGCAGTTCACCTTTACGGGGGTTCTCCTACGAGCAGTACTTC.

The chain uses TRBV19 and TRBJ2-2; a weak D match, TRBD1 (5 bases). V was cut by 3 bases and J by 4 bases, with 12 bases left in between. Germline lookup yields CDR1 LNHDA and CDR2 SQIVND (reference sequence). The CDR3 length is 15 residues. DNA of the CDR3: TGTGCCAGTAGTATCCAGGGATCGGGCACCGGGGAGCTGTTTTTT. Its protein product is CASSIQGSGTGELFF.

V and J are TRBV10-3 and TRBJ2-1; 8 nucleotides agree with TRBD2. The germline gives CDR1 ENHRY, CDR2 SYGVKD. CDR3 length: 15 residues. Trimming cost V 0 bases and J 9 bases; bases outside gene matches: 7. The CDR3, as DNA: TGTGCCATCAGTGAGTCTGAGGCGGGGGGTAGTGAGCAGTTCTTC. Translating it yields CAISESEAGGSEQFF.

This CDR3 reads CASSETGIYTEAFF. CDR3 sequence (DNA): TGTGCCAGCAGTGAGACAGGGATTTACACTGAAGCTTTCTTT. This sequence joins TRBV25-1 and TRBJ1-1; TRBD1 matches at 7 bases. J lost 3 bases, V lost 3 bases, and 4 bases had no gene match. Per the germline V gene, CDR1 is MGHDK and CDR2 is SYGVNS. The CDR3 has 14 residues.

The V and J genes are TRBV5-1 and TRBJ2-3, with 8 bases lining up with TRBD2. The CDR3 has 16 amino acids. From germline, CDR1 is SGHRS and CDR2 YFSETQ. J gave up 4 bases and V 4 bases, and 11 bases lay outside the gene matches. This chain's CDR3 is CASSLSRTSWADTQYF. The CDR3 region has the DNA TGCGCCAGCAGCCTTTCTAGGACTAGCTGGGCAGATACGCAGTATTTT. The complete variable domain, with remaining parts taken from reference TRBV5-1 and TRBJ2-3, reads KAGVTQTPRYLIKTRGQQVTLSCSPISGHRSVSWYQQTPGQGLQFLFEYFSETQRNKGNFPGRFSGRQFSNSRSEMNVSTLELGDSALYLCASSLSRTSWADTQYFGPGTRLTVL.

The CDR3 spells CASSIPRSNQPQHF. CDR3 DNA: TGTGCCAGTAGTATACCCAGGAGCAATCAGCCCCAGCATTTT. The J gene is TRBJ1-5, the V gene TRBV19; D is undetermined. Germline-derived CDR1 and CDR2 are LNHDA and SQIVND (reference sequence). The V gene lost 2 bases and the J gene lost 1 base, with 6 bases spanning the gap. There are 14 residues in the CDR3.

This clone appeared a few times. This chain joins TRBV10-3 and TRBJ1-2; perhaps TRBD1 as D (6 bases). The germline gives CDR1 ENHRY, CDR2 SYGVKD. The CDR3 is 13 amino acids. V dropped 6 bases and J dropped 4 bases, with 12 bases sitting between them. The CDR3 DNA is TGTGCCATCAGACCGGGGGGCCCCTATGGCTACACCTTC. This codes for CAIRPGGPYGYTF.

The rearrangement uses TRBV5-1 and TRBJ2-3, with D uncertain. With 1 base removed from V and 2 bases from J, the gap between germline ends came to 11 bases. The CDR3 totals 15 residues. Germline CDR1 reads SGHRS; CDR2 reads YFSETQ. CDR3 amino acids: CASSLTGLTTDTQYF. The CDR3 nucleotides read TGCGCCAGCAGCTTGACGGGTCTCACCACAGATACGCAGTATTTT.

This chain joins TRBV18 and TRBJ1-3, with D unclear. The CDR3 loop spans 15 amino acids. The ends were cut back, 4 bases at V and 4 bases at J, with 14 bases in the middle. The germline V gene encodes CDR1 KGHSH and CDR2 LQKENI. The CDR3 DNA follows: TGTGCCAGCTCACTTTCCTCGCCAGGCGGAAACACCATATATTTT. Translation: CASSLSSPGGNTIYF.

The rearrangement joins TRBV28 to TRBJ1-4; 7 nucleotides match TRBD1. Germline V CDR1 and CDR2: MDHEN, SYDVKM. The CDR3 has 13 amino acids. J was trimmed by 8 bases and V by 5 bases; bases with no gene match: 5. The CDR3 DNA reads TGTGCCAGCAGTCCGTCAGGGGGAGAAAAACTGTTTTTT. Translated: CASSPSGGEKLFF. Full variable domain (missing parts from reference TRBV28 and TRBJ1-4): DVKVTQSSRYLVKRTGEKVFLECVQDMDHENMFWYRQDPGLGLRLIYFSYDVKMKEKGDIPEGYSVSREKKERFSLILESASTNQTSMYLCASSPSGGEKLFFGSGTQLSVL.